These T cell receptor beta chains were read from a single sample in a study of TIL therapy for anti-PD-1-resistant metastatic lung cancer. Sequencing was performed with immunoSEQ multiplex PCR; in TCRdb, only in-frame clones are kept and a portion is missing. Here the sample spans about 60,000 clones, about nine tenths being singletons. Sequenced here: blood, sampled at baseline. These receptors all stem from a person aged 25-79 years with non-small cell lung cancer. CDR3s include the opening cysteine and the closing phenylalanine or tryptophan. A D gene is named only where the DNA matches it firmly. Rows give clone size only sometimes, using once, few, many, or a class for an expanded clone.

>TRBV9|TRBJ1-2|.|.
TGTGCCAGCGGGGGGTTGGGCTATGGCTACACCTTC
CASGGLGYGYTF
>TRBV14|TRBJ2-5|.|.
TGTGCCAGCAGCCAATTGTCAGTCCAAGAGACCCAGTACTTC
CASSQLSVQETQYF
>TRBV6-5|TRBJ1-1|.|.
TGTGCCAGCAGTTACTCTACAGCGACCACTGAAGCTTTCTTT
CASSYSTATTEAFF
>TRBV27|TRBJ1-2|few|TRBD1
TGTGCCAGCAGTTTAACCCCCGGGACAGGGACCTATGGCTACACCTTC
CASSLTPGTGTYGYTF
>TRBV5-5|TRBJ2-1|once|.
TGTGCCAGCAGCTTTGGCTCTAGAGGCGATGAGCAGTTCTTC
CASSFGSRGDEQFF
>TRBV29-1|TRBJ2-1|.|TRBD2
TGCAGCGTTGAGGGGACTAGCTACGACAATGAGCAGTTCTTC
CSVEGTSYDNEQFF
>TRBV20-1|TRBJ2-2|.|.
TGCAGTGCTAGTAGGCAGATTAACACCGGGGAGCTGTTTTTT
CSASRQINTGELFF
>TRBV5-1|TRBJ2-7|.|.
TGCGCCAGCAGCCCCGGGGAGGCCTCCTACGAGCAGTACTTC
CASSPGEASYEQYF
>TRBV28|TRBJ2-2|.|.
TGTGCCAGCAGTTTACTCAGGGGTCCCACCGGGGAGCTGTTTTTT
CASSLLRGPTGELFF
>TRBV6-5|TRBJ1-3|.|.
TGTGCCAGCAGTTACTCGAGAGTCGCCGGGAACACCATATATTTT
CASSYSRVAGNTIYF
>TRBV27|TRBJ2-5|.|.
TGTGCCAGCAGTCGGGACCTCCAAGAGACCCAGTACTTC
CASSRDLQETQYF
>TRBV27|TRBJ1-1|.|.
TGTGCCAGCAGTTTCGGCGGGGGTCGCACTGAAGCTTTCTTT
CASSFGGGRTEAFF
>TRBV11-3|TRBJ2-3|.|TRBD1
TGTGCCAGCAGCTCGTGGACAGGGCCAATAAAAGATACGCAGTATTTT
CASSSWTGPIKDTQYF
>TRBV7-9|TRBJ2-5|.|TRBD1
TGTGCCAGCAGCTCTGGGACAGGGAAAGAGACCCAGTACTTC
CASSSGTGKETQYF
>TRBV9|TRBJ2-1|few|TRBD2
TGTGCCATACCGGGACTAGCGGGGGGCTGGGAGGCGTTCTTC
CAIPGLAGGWEAFF
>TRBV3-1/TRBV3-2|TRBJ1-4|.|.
TGTGCCAGCAGCGCCGCCGGGTCTGGTGAAAAACTGTTTTTT
CASSAAGSGEKLFF
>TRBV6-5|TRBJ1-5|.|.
TGTGCCAGCAGTCGCTTGAATAGCAATCAGCCCCAGCATTTT
CASSRLNSNQPQHF
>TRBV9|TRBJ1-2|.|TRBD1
TGTGCCAGCAGCGTTCAGGGGGACTATGGCTACACCTTC
CASSVQGDYGYTF
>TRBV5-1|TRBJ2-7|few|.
TGCGCCAGCAGCCCACAGCTGACCTCCTACGAGCAGTACTTC
CASSPQLTSYEQYF
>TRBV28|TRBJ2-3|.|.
TGTGCCAGCAGTCCCCCCTGGTGGAGCGGATACACAGATACGCAGTATTTT
CASSPPWWSGYTDTQYF
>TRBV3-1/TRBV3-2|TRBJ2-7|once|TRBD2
TGTGCCAGGGTTAGCGGGGAAGCGCAATCCTACGAGCAGTACTTC
CARVSGEAQSYEQYF
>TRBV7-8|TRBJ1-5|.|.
TGTGCCAGCAGCCCCACCTTCGGGGGCAATCAGCCCCAGCATTTT
CASSPTFGGNQPQHF
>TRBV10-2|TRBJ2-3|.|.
TGCGCCAGCAGTGACCTGGATACGCAGTATTTT
CASSDLDTQYF
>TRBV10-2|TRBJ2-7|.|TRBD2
TGCGCCAGCGGAGGGCGGGAGCCCTCCTACGAGCAGTACTTC
CASGGREPSYEQYF
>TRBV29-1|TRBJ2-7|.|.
TGCAGCGTTGTGACGGAAGGCACTTTCGAGCAGTACTTC
CSVVTEGTFEQYF
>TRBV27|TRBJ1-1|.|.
TGTGCCAGCAGTTACGGGCAGGGGATGAACACTGAAGCTTTCTTT
CASSYGQGMNTEAFF
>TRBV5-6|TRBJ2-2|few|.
TGTGCCAGCAGCTCGAGGACAGTCTCAAACACCGGGGAGCTGTTTTTT
CASSSRTVSNTGELFF
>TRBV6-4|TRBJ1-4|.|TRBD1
TGTGCCAGCAGTCCCCTCCACAGGGGGCTGTGGGAAAAACTGTTTTTT
CASSPLHRGLWEKLFF
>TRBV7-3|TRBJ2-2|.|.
TGTGCCAGCAGCTCCTGGGGGGCCCCGAACACCGGGGAGCTGTTTTTT
CASSSWGAPNTGELFF
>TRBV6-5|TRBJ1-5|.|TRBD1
TGTGCCAGCAAGGGGGGACAGGGAGATATTCAGCCCCAGCATTTT
CASKGGQGDIQPQHF
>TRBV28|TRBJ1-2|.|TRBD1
TGTGCCAGCTTAACCGGACAGGGGGCAATATATGGCTACACCTTC
CASLTGQGAIYGYTF
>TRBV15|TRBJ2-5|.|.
TGTGCCACCAGCAAAGGGGGGCAAGAGACCCAGTACTTC
CATSKGGQETQYF
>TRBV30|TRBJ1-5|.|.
TGTGCCTGGAGTGTACAGTCCAATCAGCCCCAGCATTTT
CAWSVQSNQPQHF
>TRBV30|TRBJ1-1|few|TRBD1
TGTGCCTGGAGTGTCTTTCAGGGGGCAACTGAAGCTTTCTTT
CAWSVFQGATEAFF
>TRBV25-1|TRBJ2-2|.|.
TGTGCCAGCAGTGATTTGGGCGCGAACACCGGGGAGCTGTTTTTT
CASSDLGANTGELFF
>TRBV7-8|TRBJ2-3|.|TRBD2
TGTGCCAGCAGCAAAGGACTAGCGGACCTCACAGATACGCAGTATTTT
CASSKGLADLTDTQYF
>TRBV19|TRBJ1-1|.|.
TGTGCCAGTAGGTACAGGGAGGGGGGGAACACTGAAGCTTTCTTT
CASRYREGGNTEAFF
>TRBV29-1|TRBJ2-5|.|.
TGCAGCGCCCTACCCTGGGCTGGACAAGAGACCCAGTACTTC
CSALPWAGQETQYF
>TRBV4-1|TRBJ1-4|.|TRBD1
TGCGCCAGCAGTCAACGGGACAGGGATAATGAAAAACTGTTTTTT
CASSQRDRDNEKLFF
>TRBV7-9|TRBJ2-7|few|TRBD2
TGTGCCAGCCGGGAGGGGTCCTACGAGCAGTACTTC
CASREGSYEQYF
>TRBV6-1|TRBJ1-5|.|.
TGTGCCAGCAGTGAAGCCTCTGGTCGGCAGCCCCAGCATTTT
CASSEASGRQPQHF
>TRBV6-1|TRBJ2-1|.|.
TGTGCCAGCAGTGATGGGTTGAGTTACCCCGGGGGTAATGAGCAGTTCTTC
CASSDGLSYPGGNEQFF
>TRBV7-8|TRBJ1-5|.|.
TGTGCCAGCAGCCTAAGCGCCGTTAGAACTGGACAAGTACATAGCAATCAGCCCCAGCATTTT
CASSLSAVRTGQVHSNQPQHF
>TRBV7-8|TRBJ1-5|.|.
TGTGCCAGCAGCTTAGCCCACGCAGGCGATAGCAATCAGCCCCAGCATTTT
CASSLAHAGDSNQPQHF
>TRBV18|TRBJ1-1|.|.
TGTGCCAGCTCACGACTAAGCGACAGCATGAACACTGAAGCTTTCTTT
CASSRLSDSMNTEAFF
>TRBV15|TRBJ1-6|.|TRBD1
TGTGCCACCAGCAAACCCGGGGACAGGGTGGATAATTCACCCCTCCACTTT
CATSKPGDRVDNSPLHF
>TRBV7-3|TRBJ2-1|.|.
TGTGCCAGCAGCCTAGGCGACAGCCGATCCAATGAGCAGTTCTTC
CASSLGDSRSNEQFF
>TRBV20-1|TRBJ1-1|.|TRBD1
TGCAGTGCTAGTGGGGCCAGGGGGCGGCTGTTGACTGAAGCTTTCTTT
CSASGARGRLLTEAFF
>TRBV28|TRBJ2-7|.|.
TGTGCCAGCAGCCTAGACAGAGGGGCCGTTACGGAGCAGTACTTC
CASSLDRGAVTEQYF
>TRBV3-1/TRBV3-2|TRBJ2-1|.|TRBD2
TGTGCCAGCAGCCAAGGAGCGGGGGGGTACAATGAGCAGTTCTTC
CASSQGAGGYNEQFF
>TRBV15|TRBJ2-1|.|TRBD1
TGTGCCACCAGCAGAGAAAAAGCGGGACAGGGGTACAATGAGCAGTTCTTC
CATSREKAGQGYNEQFF
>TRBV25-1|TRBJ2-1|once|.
TGTGCCAGCAGTCAAGTTTCTGGGCAGTTCTTC
CASSQVSGQFF
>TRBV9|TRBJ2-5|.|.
TGTGCCAGCAGCGTGGGGATTACCCAAGAGACCCAGTACTTC
CASSVGITQETQYF